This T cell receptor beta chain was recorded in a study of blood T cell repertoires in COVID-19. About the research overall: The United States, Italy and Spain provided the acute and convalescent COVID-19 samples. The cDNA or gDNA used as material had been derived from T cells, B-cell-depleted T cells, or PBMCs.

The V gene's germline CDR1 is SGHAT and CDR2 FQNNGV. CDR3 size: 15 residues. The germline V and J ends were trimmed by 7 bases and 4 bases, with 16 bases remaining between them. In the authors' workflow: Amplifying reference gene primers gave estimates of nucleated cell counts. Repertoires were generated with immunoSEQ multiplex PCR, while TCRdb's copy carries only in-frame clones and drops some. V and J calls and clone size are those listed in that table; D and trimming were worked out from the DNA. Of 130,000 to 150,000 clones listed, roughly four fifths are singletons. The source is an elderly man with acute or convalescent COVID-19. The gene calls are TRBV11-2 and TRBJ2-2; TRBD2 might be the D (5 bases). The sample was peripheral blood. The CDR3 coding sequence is TGTGCCAGCACCCCGGGGAGCGGAGTCACCGGGGAGCTGTTTTTT. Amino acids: CASTPGSGVTGELFF.